This is a list of T cell receptor beta chains from one sample in a study of metastatic and nonmetastatic thyroid tumors. TCRdb used MiXCR to call clones anew from the PCR reads. This sample has approximately 34,000 clones, with 16% found just once. The material sequenced was blood. The receptors here all came from a female donor with papillary thyroid cancer or a benign thyroid nodule (not recorded which). Some clones in this sample may be carry-over from other donors' samples. Each CDR3 is given without its conserved first and last residue. D genes are given only for firm matches.

d_call j_call v_call cdr3_aa
- TRBJ2-5 TRBV19 ASSSPKGTQY
TRBD1 TRBJ1-1 TRBV7-3 ASSLTGDTEAF
TRBD1 TRBJ1-2 TRBV6-1 ASKRTGKHGYT
TRBD1 TRBJ1-1 TRBV20-1 SARGVGQGVNTEAF
TRBD2 TRBJ2-7 TRBV20-1 SARSWTSGNKSGGQY
- TRBJ1-2 TRBV5-6 ASSLVIASMEGAYGYT
TRBD1 TRBJ2-7 TRBV6-1 ASRPGTGYEQY
- TRBJ2-3 TRBV28 ASSLGVVTDTRY
TRBD2 TRBJ2-7 TRBV18 ASSPSGTSGTYEQY
- TRBJ1-1 TRBV20-1 SARESEGITEAF
- TRBJ2-4 TRBV7-2 ASSLGGGNIQY
- TRBJ1-2 TRBV6-6 ASSYGGGQGYT
- TRBJ2-1 TRBV20-1 SARDRVTAMYNEQF
- TRBJ1-5 TRBV20-1 SASDGGPNQPQH
TRBD2 TRBJ2-7 TRBV19 ASSNALAGGFYEQY
- TRBJ1-1 TRBV11-2 ASSRTTVEAF
- TRBJ1-6 TRBV7-9 ASSRTGNGDSPLH
TRBD1 TRBJ1-2 TRBV19 ASSGTATANYGYT
- TRBJ2-5 TRBV18 ASSTNRDETQY
- TRBJ1-1 TRBV27 ASSLVGGTEAF
TRBD2 TRBJ2-1 TRBV4-1 ASSQTSSGRARNEQF
TRBD1 TRBJ2-1 TRBV4-1 ASSQEPVGQGPYNEQF
- TRBJ2-1 TRBV27 ASITQQRYNEQF
TRBD1 TRBJ1-4 TRBV30 AWSRGIGDRAEKLF
- TRBJ1-2 TRBV4-1 ASSQDSAQGTGCT
TRBD2 TRBJ2-2 TRBV27 ANSFEAGSTGELF
- TRBJ1-2 TRBV29-1 SVSTDPTGRYT
- TRBJ2-2 TRBV4-2 AISQEAIHNTGELV
TRBD2 TRBJ2-7 TRBV20-1 SAREVVTSGTRGEQY
TRBD2 TRBJ2-1 TRBV6-2/TRBV6-3 ASSAGVAYDEQF
- TRBJ1-1 TRBV13 ASSFGQTLGAF
- TRBJ1-1 TRBV2 ASSDSGRNTEAF
TRBD1 TRBJ1-2 TRBV6-1 ASRQGQESYGYT
TRBD2 TRBJ2-7 TRBV28 ASSSGLSSYEQY
TRBD2 TRBJ2-5 TRBV20-1 SARDQTGGPLETQY
- TRBJ1-1 TRBV6-6 ASSYSPLQNTEAF
TRBD1 TRBJ2-7 TRBV15 ATSMSTGVPSYEQY
- TRBJ1-3 TRBV6-6 ASSYDSSGNTIY
- TRBJ1-3 TRBV28 ASVVQGSPGNTIY
TRBD1 TRBJ2-1 TRBV6-1 ASSPGQGKF
TRBD1 TRBJ2-7 TRBV20-1 SASKQGVGLEQY
- TRBJ2-1 TRBV4-1 ASSQVGGLGNEQF
TRBD1 TRBJ2-5 TRBV28 ASSLDPVDRLRETQY
- TRBJ1-1 TRBV6-1 ASSEAMGRQAEAF
- TRBJ1-1 TRBV6-1 ASSRTTGFGTEAF
- TRBJ1-1 TRBV2 ASSSELNTEAF
- TRBJ2-1 TRBV20-1 SARGGGEVEQF
- TRBJ1-4 TRBV5-5 ASSFGWGWDKLF
- TRBJ1-6 TRBV11-2 ASSRTGTNSYSPLH
- TRBJ2-7 TRBV3-1 ASSQVPPPTYEQY
- TRBJ2-7 TRBV19 ASSRTRTAWTYEQY
- TRBJ1-1 TRBV28 ASSFRGIKNTEAF
TRBD1 TRBJ1-1 TRBV12-3/TRBV12-4 ASRSRDRATEAF
- TRBJ2-1 TRBV7-3 ASSLTVHGVDNEQF
TRBD2 TRBJ2-3 TRBV6-4 ASSDSSGSSDTQY
- TRBJ2-1 TRBV7-3 ASNSGEYNEQF
TRBD1 TRBJ2-2 TRBV18 ASSGGQGRTGELF
TRBD1 TRBJ1-2 TRBV6-1 ASSGDRVYGYT
TRBD2 TRBJ2-3 TRBV6-4 ASSEAASGTDTQY
TRBD2 TRBJ2-7 TRBV6-4 ARETRDERTLAGAYEQY